This T cell receptor beta chain derives from a study of patients and donors after allogeneic stem cell transplantation. A single record per CDR3 protein comes from TCRdb applying MiXCR to the RT-PCR reads. The table lists 900,000 to 1,000,000 distinct CDR3 sequences, about a sixth of them singletons. The CDR3 is 16 residues long. V lost 6 bases, J lost 2 bases, and 7 bases stayed unmatched. This clonotype was counted only a few times. Sequenced: blood, either unsorted or a sorted T cell fraction (not recorded which). The clonotype originates from a human donor who was either an allogeneic HSCT recipient or a stem cell or donor lymphocyte infusion donor (not recorded which). It is not recorded whose cells these are; they may come from a transplant donor. This sequence joins TRBV12-3 or TRBV12-4 and TRBJ2-3; 11 bases line up with TRBD2. The CDR3 protein is CASSLKLAGVTDTQYF. CDR3 DNA: TGTGCCAGCAGCCTTAAACTAGCGGGGGTCACAGATACGCAGTATTTT.